Listed here are 27 T cell receptor beta chains from one sample, sequenced in a study of OX40 agonist ivuxolimab in advanced cancers. The method was immunoSEQ multiplex PCR; TCRdb's version includes in-frame clones alone and lacks a portion of them. The table lists roughly 69,000 clones, about 90% of them singletons. The material was CD4+ or CD8+ T cells sorted from blood, obtained in a trial of the OX40 agonist ivuxolimab. Source of these receptors: an adult with an advanced solid tumor such as melanoma, head and neck, liver or kidney cancer.

V and J are TRBV29-1 and TRBJ1-1; TRBD1 is a possible D gene (6 bases). This CDR3 is built from 14 residues. Germline CDR1 SQVTM, CDR2 ANQGSEA. CDR3 coding DNA: TGCAGTGACTCGCCGGGACAAACGAACACTGAAGCTTTCTTT. It translates to CSDSPGQTNTEAFF. The variable domain in full, with the rest retrieved from reference TRBV29-1 and TRBJ1-1, is SAVISQKPSRDICQRGTSLTIQCQVDSQVTMMFWYRQQPGQSLTLIATANQGSEATYESGFVIDKFPISRPNLTFSTLTVSNMSPEDSSIYLCSDSPGQTNTEAFFGQGTRLTVV.

The V and J genes are TRBV28 and TRBJ1-2; 8 bases line up with TRBD1. CDR1 is MDHEN, CDR2 SYDVKM, per germline. This CDR3 is built from 15 residues. V shed 5 bases, J shed 4 bases, and the junction held 9 bases outside the gene matches. The DNA of the CDR3 is TGTGCCAGCAGTCAAACCAAGACAGGGGCCTATGGCTACACCTTC. Its protein product is CASSQTKTGAYGYTF.

The chain uses TRBV6-6 and TRBJ1-1; D unclear. V was cut by 5 bases and J by 10 bases, with 14 bases left in between. Germline loops: CDR1 MNHNY, CDR2 SVGAGI (reference sequence). The CDR3 totals 12 residues. CDR3 nucleotides: TGTGCCAGCAGTAGTCCGGACGGTCCAGCTTTCTTT. Translation gives CASSSPDGPAFF.

This chain links TRBV19 with TRBJ1-1, with TRBD1 matching over 9 bases. CDR3 length: 16 residues. The junction had 11 bases not matched to a gene; V was cut back by 4 bases and J by 5 bases. The germline V gene has CDR1 LNHDA and CDR2 SQIVND (reference sequence). The chain's CDR3 is CASSKGQGKRGTEAFF. The CDR3 DNA is TGTGCCAGTAGTAAGGGACAGGGTAAGAGAGGAACTGAAGCTTTCTTT.

The chain links TRBV7-7 to TRBJ2-5; D not resolved. V was cut by 5 bases and J by 4 bases, with 14 bases left in between. Germline CDR1 is SSHAT and CDR2 is FNYEAQ (reference sequence). This CDR3 comprises 14 residues. The CDR3 protein is CASSPEVAGETQYF. CDR3 bases: TGTGCCAGCAGCCCAGAAGTCGCAGGAGAGACCCAGTACTTC.

This chain links TRBV5-1 with TRBJ2-3; D is perhaps TRBD1 (6 bases). The germline CDR1 and CDR2 sequences are SGHRS and YFSETQ. This CDR3 region has 14 residues. The V end was cut by 5 bases, the J end by 5 bases, with 15 bases between. This CDR3 is CASRQGQIQDTQYF. CDR3 sequence (DNA): TGCGCCAGCAGGCAAGGACAGATACAAGATACGCAGTATTTT.

The table lists this clone with a few counts. The chain carries TRBV30 and TRBJ1-3, with 9 bases identical to TRBD1. The CDR3 has 14 residues. J lost 4 bases, V lost 8 bases, and 9 bases had no gene match. CDR1 GTSNPN and CDR2 SVGIG come from the germline V gene (reference sequence). The CDR3 loop is CAAIQGAMGNTIYF. The CDR3 nucleotides are TGTGCCGCAATACAGGGGGCGATGGGAAACACCATATATTTT.

The gene calls are TRBV2 and TRBJ1-4; D ambiguous. Trimming shortened V by 5 bases and J by 7 bases, and 14 bases separated the two germline ends. The CDR3 covers 14 residues. The germline CDR1 and CDR2 sequences are SNHLY and FYNNEI. CDR3 region: CASSFTLAGEKLFF. The CDR3 DNA sequence: TGTGCCAGCAGTTTCACACTGGCGGGTGAAAAACTGTTTTTT.

The chain joins TRBV6-5 to TRBJ2-3; D remains unclear. This CDR3 comprises 14 residues. V gave up 7 bases and J gave up 4 bases, with 15 bases separating them. Looked up from germline, CDR1 is MNHEY and CDR2 is SVGAGI. The CDR3 region has the DNA TGTGCCAGCAAGGATGGTTCCTCCCCAGATACGCAGTATTTT. This gives the protein CASKDGSSPDTQYF.

The rearrangement joins TRBV6-5 to TRBJ1-3, with D possibly TRBD1 on 5 matching bases. V gave up 6 bases and J gave up 0 bases, with 9 bases separating them. Germline V gives CDR1 MNHEY, CDR2 SVGAGI. The CDR3 is 14 residues long. The CDR3 region is CASRRDSSGNTIYF. For the CDR3, the DNA is TGTGCCAGCAGGCGAGACAGCTCTGGAAACACCATATATTTT.

V is TRBV19 and J is TRBJ2-1; the D gene is possibly TRBD2 (6 bases). CDR3 size: 14 residues. Trimming removed 4 bases at V and 1 base at J, with 8 bases between. Per germline, CDR1 LNHDA and CDR2 SQIVND (reference sequence). The CDR3 region is CASSSGASYNEQFF. CDR3 coding DNA: TGTGCCAGTAGTAGCGGGGCTTCCTACAATGAGCAGTTCTTC.

The rearrangement links TRBV6-5 to TRBJ1-5; weak D call: TRBD1 (6 bases). V gave up 0 bases and J gave up 6 bases, with 12 bases separating them. Germline-derived CDR1 and CDR2 are MNHEY and SVGAGI. This CDR3 is 15 amino acids long. The CDR3 sequence: CASSYSSGARQPQHF. CDR3 coding DNA: TGTGCCAGCAGTTACTCGTCGGGGGCACGTCAGCCCCAGCATTTT.

This chain connects TRBV21-1 to TRBJ2-5; the table's D call, TRBD2, has no DNA check behind it. TRBV21-1 counts as a pseudogene. The CDR3 consists of 22 residues. This CDR3 is CASSNLRLAGNFRAQQQETQYF. CDR3 nucleotides: TGTGCCAGCAGCAACTTGAGGTTAGCGGGAAATTTTCGGGCCCAACAACAAGAGACCCAGTACTTC.

The chain recombines TRBV5-4 with TRBJ2-7, with TRBD1 identical over 11 bases. The germline CDR1 and CDR2 sequences are SGHNT and YYREEE (reference sequence). J gave up 7 bases and V 4 bases, and 7 bases lay outside the gene matches. The CDR3 sequence is 14 residues long. The CDR3 DNA reads TGTGCCAGCAGCCGGAGGGACAGGGGGGGGGAGCAGTACTTC. Residues: CASSRRDRGGEQYF.

This clone appeared once. This chain joins TRBV19 and TRBJ2-2; 10 bases map to TRBD1. The V segment lost 6 bases and the J segment 5 bases; nucleotides outside the gene matches: 3. This CDR3 is 14 amino acids long. CDR1 and CDR2 (germline): LNHDA, SQIVND (reference sequence). The CDR3 DNA reads TGTGCCAGTAGGACAGGGGGCGGAACCGGGGAGCTGTTTTTT. Translation: CASRTGGGTGELFF.

The gene calls are TRBV27 and TRBJ1-2, with 8 bases lining up with TRBD1. Germline CDR1 reads MNHEY; CDR2 reads SMNVEV (reference sequence). The CDR3 is 15 residues long. The ends lost 6 bases at V and 4 bases at J; junction bases unmatched: 10. CDR3 protein: CASSPGTGVTYGYTF. CDR3 nucleotides: TGTGCCAGCAGCCCCGGGACAGGTGTTACCTATGGCTACACCTTC.

The chain uses TRBV6-5 and TRBJ1-1; D remains unclear. Trimming stripped 6 bases from V and 4 bases from J, with 12 bases between. Per germline, CDR1 MNHEY and CDR2 SVGAGI. The CDR3 loop spans 13 amino acids. In nucleotides, the CDR3 is TGTGCCAGCAGCCCTCGCGGAGCCACTGAAGCTTTCTTT. Translation: CASSPRGATEAFF.

The gene calls are TRBV19 and TRBJ1-6; 11 bases map to TRBD1. Germline values: CDR1 LNHDA, CDR2 SQIVND (reference sequence). This CDR3 is 15 amino acids long. The junction had 7 bases not matched to a gene; V was cut back by 5 bases and J by 10 bases. The DNA of the CDR3 is TGTGCCAGTAGTCCGCGGACAGGGGGCGAATCACCCCTCCACTTT. This gives the protein CASSPRTGGESPLHF.

This clone was found a few times. The rearrangement links TRBV4-2 to TRBJ2-3, with 8 bases identical to TRBD2. The CDR3 runs 15 residues. The germline CDR1 and CDR2 sequences are LGHNA and YNFKEQ. The V and J ends lost 4 bases and 6 bases, in that order; junction bases with no gene match: 9. CDR3 protein: CASSPTGGPQDTQYF. The CDR3 coding sequence is TGTGCCAGCAGCCCGACGGGGGGGCCTCAGGATACGCAGTATTTT.

The chain couples TRBV19 to TRBJ1-1; tentative D call: TRBD1 (5 bases). Trimming stripped 10 bases from V and 0 bases from J, with 15 bases between. Germline CDR1 LNHDA, CDR2 SQIVND (reference sequence). The CDR3 totals 14 residues. The CDR3 loop is CATFTGRMNTEAFF. In DNA form, the CDR3 reads TGTGCCACCTTCACGGGACGGATGAACACTGAAGCTTTCTTT.

V gene TRBV11-2 combines with J gene TRBJ2-7; weak D call: TRBD2 (6 bases). Germline V gene lookup returns CDR1 SGHAT and CDR2 FQNNGV. V gave up 7 bases and J gave up 6 bases, with 16 bases separating them. The length of the CDR3 is 13 residues. The CDR3 loop reads CASTSRVGGEQYF. The CDR3 DNA sequence: TGTGCCAGCACCTCCCGGGTGGGGGGCGAGCAGTACTTC.

The rearrangement joins TRBV5-1 to TRBJ2-3, with TRBD2 identical over 7 bases. The trim removed 5 bases at V and 3 bases at J, leaving 9 bases unmatched. Germline V gene lookup returns CDR1 SGHRS and CDR2 YFSETQ. There are 15 residues in the CDR3. The CDR3 is CASSFTSAPTDTQYF. The CDR3 nucleotides read TGCGCCAGCAGTTTCACTAGCGCCCCGACAGATACGCAGTATTTT. Together with reference TRBV5-1 and TRBJ2-3, the CDR3 gives the full variable domain: KAGVTQTPRYLIKTRGQQVTLSCSPISGHRSVSWYQQTPGQGLQFLFEYFSETQRNKGNFPGRFSGRQFSNSRSEMNVSTLELGDSALYLCASSFTSAPTDTQYFGPGTRLTVL.

This clone was seen a single time. The chain joins TRBV7-9 to TRBJ2-1; 8 nucleotides align to TRBD2. Trimming took 5 bases from V and 2 from J; bases not matched to a gene: 11. CDR1 and CDR2 (germline): SEHNR, FQNEAQ (reference sequence). The CDR3 contains 17 residues. The CDR3 nucleotides read TGTGCCAGCAGCCGGCGAGCGGGAGTAGGTGCCTACAATGAGCAGTTCTTC. This codes for CASSRRAGVGAYNEQFF.

The genes are TRBV5-1 and TRBJ2-3; possibly TRBD1 for D (6 bases). Germline CDR1 SGHRS, CDR2 YFSETQ. The V end lost 6 bases, the J end lost 1 base, and 12 bases lay between the germline ends. The CDR3 is 14 amino acids. The CDR3 DNA reads as TGCGCCAGCACCGACAGGAGTCGCACAGATACGCAGTATTTT. This encodes CASTDRSRTDTQYF.

This clone has just one count. The chain joins TRBV19 to TRBJ1-5, with D tentatively TRBD1 (6 bases). The germline V gene has CDR1 LNHDA and CDR2 SQIVND (reference sequence). V was pared by 4 bases and J by 1 base, with 8 bases between. There are 14 residues in the CDR3. DNA for the CDR3: TGTGCCAGTAGTACAGGGGTGAGCAATCAGCCCCAGCATTTT. The encoded protein is CASSTGVSNQPQHF.

The V call is TRBV6-5, the J call TRBJ1-1, with a possible D match to TRBD1 (6 bases). The V gene lost 5 bases and the J gene lost 2 bases, with 15 bases spanning the gap. The CDR3 is made up of 15 amino acids. Germline V CDR1 and CDR2: MNHEY, SVGAGI. The chain's CDR3 is CASSRTVTYNTEAFF. Written as DNA, the CDR3 is TGTGCCAGCAGTCGGACAGTAACGTATAACACTGAAGCTTTCTTT.

The gene calls are TRBV19 and TRBJ2-7, with 7 bases that match TRBD1. The J segment lost 1 base and the V segment lost 5 bases, leaving 11 bases of the junction unmatched. The CDR3 has 16 residues. In germline, CDR1 is LNHDA, CDR2 SQIVND (reference sequence). The CDR3 spells CASSPDRPTTSYEQYF. The CDR3, as DNA: TGTGCCAGTAGTCCGGACAGGCCCACTACTTCCTACGAGCAGTACTTC.